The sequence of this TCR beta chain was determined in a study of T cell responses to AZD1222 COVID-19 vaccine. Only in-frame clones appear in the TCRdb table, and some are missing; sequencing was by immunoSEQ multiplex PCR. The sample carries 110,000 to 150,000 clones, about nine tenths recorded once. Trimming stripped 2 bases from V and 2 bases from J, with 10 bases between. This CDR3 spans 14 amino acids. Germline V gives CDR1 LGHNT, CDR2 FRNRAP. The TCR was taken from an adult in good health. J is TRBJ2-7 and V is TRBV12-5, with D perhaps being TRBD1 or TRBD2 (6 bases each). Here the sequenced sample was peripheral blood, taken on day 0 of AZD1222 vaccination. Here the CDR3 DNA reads TGTGCTAGTGGTTTGAGGGGGGCTGCCTACGAGCAGTACTTC. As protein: CASGLRGAAYEQYF.